This TCR beta chain was observed in a study of identical twins. Study results and limitations: Excess low generation probability was seen in twin-shared out-of-frame alpha sequences.

With 6 bases removed from V and 8 bases from J, the gap between germline ends came to 17 bases. The CDR3 has 13 residues. The germline V gene encodes CDR1 DFQATT and CDR2 SNEGSKA (reference sequence). There are many counts of this clonotype. Its antigen is still unknown. Using its own MiXCR run on the 5' RACE reads, TCRdb lists one record per CDR3 protein. The sample includes about 570,000 distinct CDR3 sequences, 9% to 10% of them seen just once. This same sample was also part of a study on yellow fever vaccine responses in identical twins.

The receptor comes from a woman younger than 30 in good health. The V and J genes are TRBV20-1 and TRBJ2-4; perhaps TRBD2 as D (6 bases). Sequences were obtained from PBMCs. This chain's CDR3 is CSAASRGRDIQYF. The CDR3 DNA reads as TGCAGTGCCGCAAGCCGGGGGAGAGACATTCAGTACTTC.